This record concerns one T cell receptor (beta chain) sequence. Sequenced by immunoSEQ multiplex PCR; TCRdb stores in-frame clones only, minus some. The sample includes more than 200,000 clones, more than 80% seen only once; the top ten take 1.8%. The germline gives CDR1 LGHNA, CDR2 YSLEER. This CDR3 is built from 15 residues. V was shortened by 0 bases and J by 1 base, with 7 bases between the two germline ends. Donors in Cohort 3 counted as recovered after two negative PCRs, clearance, or symptom resolution. This specimen comes from a study of blood T cell repertoires in COVID-19. Study as a whole: Samples of COVID-19 (acute and convalescent) were obtained from the United States, Italy and Spain. The cDNA or gDNA used as material had been derived from T cells, B-cell-depleted T cells, or PBMCs.

The source material was PBMCs or T cells enriched from blood (not recorded which). This clonotype originated in a man between 60 and 75 years old who had recovered from COVID-19. The gene calls are TRBV4-3 and TRBJ1-5; D is unresolved. The CDR3 DNA reads as TGCGCCAGCAGCCAAGATGGAGGAAGCAATCAGCCCCAGCATTTT. Amino acids: CASSQDGGSNQPQHF.